A selection of T cell receptor beta chains follows, all from one sample in a study of early stage breast cancer tumors. Measured with immunoSEQ multiplex PCR; TCRdb has only the in-frame clones, and not every one. Of approximately 3,600 clones in the sample, 65% to 80% are singletons; the top ten hold around 19%. Sequences were obtained from breast tumor tissue. These TCRs come from a person aged 35 to 50 with breast cancer. CDR3s include the opening cysteine and the closing phenylalanine or tryptophan. The order of the fields is CDR3 protein, CDR3 DNA, D gene, clone size, V gene, J gene. A D gene is named only where the DNA matches it firmly. Clone size, where shown, is once, few, many, or a class for clones that have expanded.

CASSMDLGSYNEQFF	TGTGCCAGCAGTATGGACCTAGGCTCCTACAATGAGCAGTTCTTC	.	.	TRBV7-3	TRBJ2-1
CASSPGSGRLNEQFF	TGTGCCAGCTCACCTGGGAGCGGGAGGTTAAATGAGCAGTTCTTC	TRBD2	.	TRBV18	TRBJ2-1
CASSVRTGELFF	TGTGCCAGCAGCGTCAGAACCGGGGAGCTGTTTTTT	.	large	TRBV9	TRBJ2-2
CASSWVETEAFF	TGTGCCAGCAGTTGGGTGGAAACTGAAGCTTTCTTT	.	.	TRBV6-6	TRBJ1-1
CAISESGNTIYF	TGTGCCATCAGTGAATCTGGAAACACCATATATTTT	.	.	TRBV10-3	TRBJ1-3
CASSSFAGLSLNQPQHF	TGTGCCAGCAGCTCCTTCGCAGGACTGAGCCTGAATCAGCCCCAGCATTTT	.	.	TRBV7-2	TRBJ1-5
CASSRGLAVYYEQYF	TGCGCCAGCAGCCGAGGACTAGCGGTCTACTACGAGCAGTACTTC	TRBD2	.	TRBV4-3	TRBJ2-7
CASSPPGNREEGYTF	TGTGCCAGCTCACCACCGGGCAACAGGGAAGAAGGCTACACCTTC	.	.	TRBV18	TRBJ1-2
CASTRAGGGQETQYF	TGTGCCAGCACACGGGCAGGGGGAGGCCAAGAGACCCAGTACTTC	.	.	TRBV6-1	TRBJ2-5
CASSMTSGEADTQYF	TGTGCCAGCAGCATGACTAGCGGTGAAGCAGATACGCAGTATTTT	TRBD2	few	TRBV7-3	TRBJ2-3
CASTSGGAGNTIYF	TGTGCCAGCACTTCCGGGGGCGCTGGAAACACCATATATTTT	.	.	TRBV13	TRBJ1-3
CASSTGTSGDGELFF	TGTGCCAGTAGTACCGGGACTAGCGGAGACGGGGAGCTGTTTTTT	TRBD2	.	TRBV19	TRBJ2-2
CASSQDMREGNEQFF	TGCGCCAGCAGCCAAGATATGCGGGAGGGGAATGAGCAGTTCTTC	TRBD2	.	TRBV4-1	TRBJ2-1
CAWKGEGTEAFF	TGTGCCTGGAAAGGAGAGGGGACTGAAGCTTTCTTT	.	.	TRBV30	TRBJ1-1
CAWSVGGTYNEQFF	TGTGCCTGGAGTGTAGGAGGGACTTACAATGAGCAGTTCTTC	.	.	TRBV30	TRBJ2-1
CASSPSVDYGYTF	TGTGCCAGCAGCCCCTCCGTGGACTATGGCTACACCTTC	.	.	TRBV7-2	TRBJ1-2
CASSSNIGGTVYEQYF	TGTGCCAGCAGCTCCAACATTGGGGGGACAGTCTACGAGCAGTACTTC	.	.	TRBV7-9	TRBJ2-7
CASSLMSGSTEAFF	TGTGCCAGCAGCTTGATGTCGGGGAGCACTGAAGCTTTCTTT	.	.	TRBV5-5	TRBJ1-1
CASSYQRGNTEAFF	TGTGCCAGCAGTTACCAGAGAGGGAACACTGAAGCTTTCTTT	.	.	TRBV6-5	TRBJ1-1
CASSVGTVPRETQYF	TGTGCCAGCAGCGTAGGTACAGTACCCCGGGAGACCCAGTACTTC	.	few	TRBV9	TRBJ2-5
CASSLGVADRQETQYF	TGCGCCAGCAGCTTGGGGGTAGCGGATAGGCAGGAGACCCAGTACTTC	.	few	TRBV5-1	TRBJ2-5
CATSRAVSAGNTIYF	TGTGCCACCAGCAGGGCAGTCTCTGCTGGAAACACCATATATTTT	.	.	TRBV15	TRBJ1-3
CASRPEAGLYNEQFF	TGTGCCAGCAGACCCGAGGCGGGACTTTACAATGAGCAGTTCTTC	.	few	TRBV28	TRBJ2-1
CASSPPAGGGGQEKLFF	TGTGCCAGCTCACCACCAGCAGGAGGAGGCGGGCAGGAAAAACTGTTTTTT	.	.	TRBV18	TRBJ1-4
CASSFLQGTTEAFF	TGTGCCAGCAGCTTCTTACAGGGGACGACTGAAGCTTTCTTT	TRBD1	.	TRBV11-2	TRBJ1-1
CASSVWGASPGNNEQFF	TGTGCCAGCAGCGTTTGGGGGGCTAGCCCGGGGAACAATGAGCAGTTCTTC	.	once	TRBV9	TRBJ2-1
CASSQYQGPSYEQYF	TGTGCCAGCAGCCAATACCAGGGGCCCTCCTACGAGCAGTACTTC	.	once	TRBV7-8	TRBJ2-7
CASKASRYEQYF	TGTGCCAGCAAGGCTAGTAGGTACGAGCAGTACTTC	.	.	TRBV6-5	TRBJ2-7
CAWSVLAGAGETQYF	TGTGCCTGGAGTGTACTGGCAGGGGCGGGGGAGACCCAGTACTTC	.	.	TRBV30	TRBJ2-5
CASSLPGGGYTF	TGTGCCAGCAGCCTTCCAGGAGGGGGCTACACCTTC	.	few	TRBV5-4	TRBJ1-2
CASSFRTSADTQYF	TGTGCCAGCAGCTTCAGGACTAGCGCAGATACGCAGTATTTT	TRBD2	.	TRBV5-8	TRBJ2-3
CASSPGEREVFEQYF	TGTGCCAGCAGTCCCGGTGAGCGGGAGGTTTTCGAGCAGTACTTC	TRBD2	.	TRBV6-1	TRBJ2-7
CASSETGIRNTIYF	TGTGCCAGCAGTGAAACAGGGATTAGAAACACCATATATTTT	.	.	TRBV25-1	TRBJ1-3